This paragraph covers one T cell receptor (beta chain) sequence. Its antigen is as yet unknown. Time point meaning: pre-sensitization, week 0. Treatment noted: therapeutic diphenylcyclopropenone sensitization with weekly scalp DPC. The sample originates from a study of human T cells and chemical hapten exposure. Study-level background: Diagnoses of alopecia areata, totalis or universalis occurred in mostly female patients.

TCRdb called the RACE reads again in MiXCR, with one record for every CDR3 protein. The repertoire holds 180,000 or so distinct CDR3 sequences, approximately 31% seen once, with about 2.7% in the top ten. Findings and caveats of the study: TCRs exceeding a frequency of 1 in 1000 stayed unchanged under DPC sensitization.

This clonotype originated in a woman aged 25 to 39 with alopecia areata. Some clones in this sample may be carry-over from other donors' samples. The specimen was whole blood, collected in connection with sensitization to the hapten diphenylcyclopropenone (DPC).

CDR3 DNA: TGTGCCAGCAGCTTAGGTGGCCCGCGAGGGGCAGATACGCAGTATTTT. Residues: CASSLGGPRGADTQYF. V is TRBV7-6 and J is TRBJ2-3, with D possibly called TRBD1 or TRBD2 (5 bases each). The CDR3 extends over 16 amino acids. V was clipped by 1 base and J by 4 bases, with 15 bases between them. Germline-derived CDR1 and CDR2 are SGHVS and FNYEAQ. The full variable domain, with the rest looked up from reference TRBV7-6 and TRBJ2-3, is GAGVSQSPRYKVTKRGQDVALRCDPISGHVSLYWYRQALGQGPEFLTYFNYEAQQDKSGLPNDRFSAERPEGSISTLTIQRTEQRDSAMYRCASSLGGPRGADTQYFGPGTRLTVL.